This is a list of T cell receptor beta chains from one sample in a study of beta chain features in type 1 diabetes. Sequencing was performed with immunoSEQ multiplex PCR; in TCRdb, only in-frame clones are kept and a portion is missing. The profile shows 350,000 to 400,000 clones, about 12% of them singletons. The sequencing sample was made of naive CD4+ T cells from blood. These receptors originate from a woman younger than 35 with type 1 diabetes. Each CDR3 is given with its conserved first and last residue. A D gene is named only where the DNA matches it firmly. Only part of the rows carry a size: once, few, many, or a class if the clone is expanded.

v_call	clone_size	d_call	j_call	cdr3_aa	cdr3_nt
TRBV6-5	NA	TRBD2	TRBJ2-3	CASSREGLLTDTQYF	TGTGCCAGCAGCCGGGAGGGCCTCTTGACTGATACGCAGTATTTT
TRBV6-1	NA	NA	TRBJ2-5	CASRGPHTGETQYF	TGTGCCAGCAGGGGACCCCATACAGGGGAGACCCAGTACTTC
TRBV6-5	NA	NA	TRBJ2-7	CASSPSRTYEQYF	TGTGCCAGCAGCCCGAGCCGCACCTACGAGCAGTACTTC
TRBV29-1	NA	NA	TRBJ1-5	CSVTGVNSNQPQHF	TGCAGCGTTACCGGGGTTAATAGCAATCAGCCCCAGCATTTT
TRBV9	NA	TRBD1	TRBJ1-2	CASSVAQGAGGYTF	TGTGCCAGCAGCGTAGCTCAGGGGGCGGGTGGCTACACCTTC
TRBV6-5	few	NA	TRBJ1-1	CASSYGSTEAFF	TGTGCCAGCAGTTACGGGAGCACTGAAGCTTTCTTT
TRBV18	few	NA	TRBJ2-5	CASSPPVQAQETQYF	TGTGCCAGCTCACCACCGGTACAGGCCCAAGAGACCCAGTACTTC
TRBV2	NA	TRBD1	TRBJ2-5	CASSWAGGQSETQYF	TGTGCCAGCAGCTGGGCAGGGGGCCAAAGCGAGACCCAGTACTTC
TRBV7-8	few	NA	TRBJ1-2	CASRRLANYGYTF	TGTGCCAGCAGACGATTAGCTAACTATGGCTACACCTTC
TRBV25-1	NA	NA	TRBJ1-2	CASSLGGARLLF	TGTGCCAGCAGTCTCGGGGGGGCCCGACTTCTCTTC
TRBV25-1	NA	TRBD1	TRBJ1-2	CASTDRDYGYTF	TGTGCCAGCACAGACAGGGACTATGGCTACACCTTC
TRBV5-6	NA	NA	TRBJ2-1	CASSLDRVPYNEQFF	TGTGCCAGCAGCTTGGACAGGGTCCCCTACAATGAGCAGTTCTTC
TRBV11-2	NA	TRBD1	TRBJ2-1	CASSPGARQGQFF	TGTGCCAGCAGCCCAGGGGCCAGACAGGGGCAGTTCTTC
TRBV29-1	NA	NA	TRBJ2-3	CSVDSGVTDTQYF	TGCAGCGTTGATTCGGGGGTCACAGATACGCAGTATTTT
TRBV4-1	few	NA	TRBJ2-1	CASSLTQMGPLGANNEQFF	TGCGCCAGCAGCCTCACTCAAATGGGCCCTTTGGGGGCGAACAATGAGCAGTTCTTC
TRBV28	few	NA	TRBJ2-3	CASNVATDTQYF	TGTGCCAGCAATGTGGCCACAGATACGCAGTATTTT
TRBV23-1	few	NA	TRBJ1-2	CATIVVFANYGYTF	TGCGCCACTATTGTGGTTTTTGCTAACTATGGCTACACCTTC
TRBV5-1	NA	NA	TRBJ1-1	CASSSGQNTEAFF	TGCGCCAGCAGCTCCGGACAGAACACTGAAGCTTTCTTT
TRBV27	NA	TRBD1	TRBJ1-5	CASANRGHQPQHF	TGTGCCAGTGCTAACAGGGGTCATCAGCCCCAGCATTTT
TRBV7-2	NA	TRBD2	TRBJ2-6	CASSFFPGRSSGANVLTF	TGTGCCAGCAGCTTTTTCCCCGGGAGGTCCTCTGGGGCCAACGTCCTGACTTTC
TRBV6-1	NA	TRBD1	TRBJ1-2	CASSEARQGRGYTF	TGTGCCAGCAGTGAAGCAAGACAGGGCCGTGGCTACACCTTC
TRBV7-2	NA	TRBD2	TRBJ2-5	CASSFGLAGVAETQYF	TGTGCCAGCAGCTTTGGACTAGCGGGAGTTGCGGAGACCCAGTACTTC
TRBV27	NA	TRBD1	TRBJ1-4	CASSRKPGQGGAKLFF	TGTGCCAGCAGCCGTAAACCGGGACAGGGGGGGGCAAAACTGTTTTTT
TRBV4-3	few	NA	TRBJ1-4	CASSQGGLSNEKLFF	TGCGCCAGCAGCCAAGGAGGGCTGTCTAATGAAAAACTGTTTTTT
TRBV19	NA	NA	TRBJ2-7	CASSTQGYEQYF	TGTGCCAGTAGTACACAGGGCTACGAGCAGTACTTC
TRBV4-3	NA	NA	TRBJ1-2	CASSQERAGVGGYTF	TGCGCCAGCAGCCAAGAGAGGGCGGGTGTGGGCGGCTACACCTTC
TRBV30	few	TRBD2	TRBJ2-7	CAWSDGRAGEQYF	TGTGCCTGGAGTGACGGGAGGGCCGGCGAGCAGTACTTC
TRBV5-4	few	TRBD1	TRBJ2-7	CASRRQGEYEQYF	TGTGCCAGCCGGAGACAGGGTGAATACGAGCAGTACTTC
TRBV30	few	NA	TRBJ1-5	CAWSSRDFQPQHF	TGTGCCTGGAGCAGCAGGGATTTTCAGCCCCAGCATTTT
TRBV7-2	NA	NA	TRBJ1-5	CASSLLGDQPQHF	TGTGCCAGCAGCTTATTAGGGGATCAGCCCCAGCATTTT
TRBV11-2	NA	TRBD2	TRBJ2-7	CASSPSGTSGVYEQYF	TGTGCCAGCAGCCCCTCCGGGACTAGCGGGGTTTACGAGCAGTACTTC
TRBV7-9	few	NA	TRBJ2-3	CASRFGGLADTQYF	TGTGCCAGCAGGTTCGGAGGGCTCGCAGATACGCAGTATTTT
TRBV28	NA	NA	TRBJ1-5	CASSDGQFNQPQHF	TGTGCCAGCAGTGACGGACAGTTCAATCAGCCCCAGCATTTT
TRBV5-1	NA	NA	TRBJ2-3	CASSLYLADTQYF	TGCGCCAGCAGCTTGTACCTAGCAGATACGCAGTATTTT
TRBV4-3	NA	TRBD1	TRBJ2-4	CASSRDREYNIQYF	TGCGCCAGCAGCCGGGACAGGGAGTACAACATTCAGTACTTC
TRBV7-9	few	NA	TRBJ2-3	CASSFGGDTQYF	TGTGCCAGCAGCTTCGGTGGAGATACGCAGTATTTT
TRBV11-2	NA	NA	TRBJ2-6	CAGRSSGANVLTF	TGTGCTGGTAGGAGCTCTGGGGCCAACGTCCTGACTTTC
TRBV27	few	TRBD1	TRBJ1-6	CASSLWQGANSPLHF	TGTGCCAGCAGTTTATGGCAGGGGGCAAATTCACCCCTCCACTTT
TRBV28	few	NA	TRBJ2-1	CASNRGGYNEQFF	TGTGCCAGCAATCGGGGTGGCTACAATGAGCAGTTCTTC
TRBV2	few	TRBD2	TRBJ2-7	CASSARTSFTNEQYF	TGTGCCAGCAGTGCCCGGACTAGCTTTACCAACGAGCAGTACTTC
TRBV4-3	NA	NA	TRBJ2-4	CASSPSSGVRGIQYF	TGCGCCAGCAGCCCATCCTCGGGGGTACGGGGCATTCAGTACTTC
TRBV7-9	NA	NA	TRBJ1-1	CASSEQLNTEAFF	TGTGCCAGCAGCGAACAGTTGAACACTGAAGCTTTCTTT
TRBV18	NA	NA	TRBJ2-2	CASSPSTGNTGELFF	TGTGCCAGCTCACCTTCGACAGGGAACACCGGGGAGCTGTTTTTT
TRBV28	few	NA	TRBJ2-3	CASSLPTGSTDTQYF	TGTGCCAGCAGTTTACCTACAGGGAGCACAGATACGCAGTATTTT
TRBV25-1	NA	NA	TRBJ2-7	CASSESGATYEQYF	TGTGCCAGCAGTGAATCGGGAGCCACCTACGAGCAGTACTTC
TRBV2	few	TRBD1	TRBJ2-3	CASMPGQGADTQYF	TGTGCCAGCATGCCGGGACAGGGCGCAGATACGCAGTATTTT
TRBV11-2	few	TRBD2	TRBJ2-1	CASSPGRGVYNEQFF	TGTGCCAGCAGCCCGGGGCGGGGGGTCTACAATGAGCAGTTCTTC
TRBV25-1	NA	TRBD2	TRBJ2-1	CASSDPSLAGGNEQFF	TGTGCCAGCAGTGACCCCTCACTGGCGGGAGGTAATGAGCAGTTCTTC
TRBV9	few	TRBD1	TRBJ2-7	CASSVVGTGKSKQYF	TGTGCCAGCAGCGTAGTAGGGACAGGGAAAAGTAAGCAGTACTTC
TRBV28	few	NA	TRBJ2-1	CASSLGPPGEQFF	TGTGCCAGCAGTTTAGGGCCTCCCGGTGAGCAGTTCTTC
TRBV23-1	few	NA	TRBJ2-7	CASTYDKPNEQYF	TGCGCCAGCACTTATGACAAGCCCAACGAGCAGTACTTC
TRBV11-3	few	TRBD2	TRBJ2-3	CASSLGPAGEAQDTQYF	TGTGCCAGCAGCTTAGGTCCCGCGGGAGAGGCTCAAGATACGCAGTATTTT
TRBV7-3	NA	NA	TRBJ2-2	CASSLGRSTGELFF	TGTGCCAGCAGCTTAGGCCGCAGCACCGGGGAGCTGTTTTTT
TRBV7-2	NA	TRBD1	TRBJ1-2	CASSTGGWNYGYTF	TGTGCCAGCAGTACAGGGGGCTGGAACTATGGCTACACCTTC
TRBV7-3	few	NA	TRBJ2-1	CASSPAREYSEQFF	TGTGCCAGCTCCCCCGCGAGGGAGTACTCTGAGCAGTTCTTC
TRBV18	NA	NA	TRBJ2-7	CASSPLAGNTYEQYF	TGTGCCAGCTCACCACTGGCGGGGAATACCTACGAGCAGTACTTC
TRBV4-1	few	NA	TRBJ2-1	CASSQGRGVGEQFF	TGCGCCAGCAGCCAAGGGAGGGGAGTCGGTGAGCAGTTCTTC
TRBV29-1	few	TRBD1	TRBJ1-5	CSVKTGAYQPQHF	TGCAGCGTAAAGACAGGGGCTTATCAGCCCCAGCATTTT